Listed here are 8 T cell receptor beta chains from one sample, sequenced in a study of T cell repertoires in cytomegalovirus infection. MiXCR, run by TCRdb on the reads, gives a single entry per CDR3 protein. The data contain roughly 240,000 distinct CDR3 sequences, 6% to 8% of them seen just once; the ten biggest clones take up around 6.5%. The sample was PBMCs. The origin of the receptors is a human donor in good health (CMV status not recorded). Some clones in this sample may be carry-over from other donors' samples.

This clonotype was seen ten or more times. The chain combines TRBV20-1 with TRBJ2-7; tentatively, D is TRBD2 (5 bases). V was clipped by 0 bases and J by 3 bases, with 18 bases between them. From germline, CDR1 is DFQATT and CDR2 SNEGSKA (reference sequence). The CDR3 loop spans 16 amino acids. The CDR3 region has the DNA TGCAGTGCTAGAGACCCTTTAGAGGGTAACTTCTACGAGCAGTACTTC. Residues: CSARDPLEGNFYEQYF.

The chain carries TRBV5-1 and TRBJ2-1; TRBD1 agrees at 8 bases. The V segment lost 4 bases and the J segment 1 base; nucleotides outside the gene matches: 7. Germline V gives CDR1 SGHRS, CDR2 YFSETQ. This CDR3 spans 16 amino acids. Here the CDR3 reads CASSPQGTGSYNEQFF. CDR3 DNA sequence: TGCGCCAGCAGCCCGCAGGGGACAGGTTCCTACAATGAGCAGTTCTTC. The full variable domain, completed using reference TRBV5-1 and TRBJ2-1, is KAGVTQTPRYLIKTRGQQVTLSCSPISGHRSVSWYQQTPGQGLQFLFEYFSETQRNKGNFPGRFSGRQFSNSRSEMNVSTLELGDSALYLCASSPQGTGSYNEQFFGPGTRLTVL.

The sample holds many counts of this clonotype. The V gene is TRBV2, the J gene TRBJ1-2, with D unclear. CDR1 SNHLY and CDR2 FYNNEI come from the germline V gene. V lost 10 bases to trimming and J lost 3 bases, with 15 bases between them. The CDR3 extends over 13 amino acids. The CDR3 spells CATCVDVDYGYTF. CDR3 nucleotides: TGTGCCACCTGCGTTGACGTCGACTATGGCTACACCTTC.

This sequence joins TRBV7-9 and TRBJ2-3; 14 bases align to TRBD2. V dropped 4 bases and J dropped 3; count of bases not matched to a gene: 6. Germline CDR1 is SEHNR and CDR2 is FQNEAQ (reference sequence). This CDR3 has 17 amino acids. This CDR3 is CASSSRTSGGITDTQYF. The CDR3 bases are TGTGCCAGCAGCTCTCGGACTAGCGGGGGGATAACAGATACGCAGTATTTT.

This clonotype showed up many times. The V and J genes are TRBV25-1 and TRBJ2-7; tentatively, D is TRBD2 (6 bases). The V gene's germline CDR1 is MGHDK and CDR2 SYGVNS. The CDR3 is made up of 14 amino acids. V shed 5 bases and J shed 1 base, with 12 bases lying between them. The CDR3: CASSSGGASYEQYF. The CDR3 nucleotides are TGTGCCAGCAGTAGCGGCGGGGCGTCCTACGAGCAGTACTTC.

This clonotype has at least ten counts. The V gene is TRBV29-1, the J gene TRBJ2-3; 9 bases agree with TRBD1. The CDR3 covers 13 residues. The V gene end was trimmed by 5 bases and the J gene end by 2 bases; junction bases not matched to a gene: 2. CDR1 and CDR2 (germline): SQVTM, ANQGSEA. CDR3 bases: TGCAGCGTTCGGACAGGGGCCACAGATACGCAGTATTTT. Its protein product is CSVRTGATDTQYF.

This clonotype has just one count. This sequence may be a read error, since a much larger clone differs from it by one base. Given the absence of the conserved phenylalanine or tryptophan at the CDR3 end, a read error is likely. This rearrangement joins TRBV20-1 to TRBJ1-1; D is ambiguous. The CDR3 is 11 amino acids. From germline, CDR1 is DFQATT and CDR2 SNEGSKA (reference sequence). Trimming shortened V by 5 bases and J by 1 base, and 5 bases separated the two germline ends. CDR3 in amino acids: CSALRNTEAFL. DNA of the CDR3: TGCAGTGCTCTCAGGAACACTGAAGCTTTCCTT.

The table lists this clonotype with many counts. The rearrangement joins TRBV7-2 to TRBJ2-6; unclear D gene. V lost 1 base and J 4 bases, leaving 14 bases between the germline ends. The CDR3 runs to 17 residues. CDR1 and CDR2 from the germline V gene are SGHTA and FQGNSA. This CDR3 is CASSLVAAAGGANVLTF. CDR3 coding DNA: TGTGCCAGCAGCTTAGTGGCAGCAGCTGGGGGGGCCAACGTCCTGACTTTC.